This is a list of T cell receptor beta chains from one sample in a study of regulatory T cells in long-lasting Graves disease. Via MiXCR, TCRdb re-called the multiplex PCR reads, giving one row per CDR3 protein. The sample has 350,000 to 500,000 distinct CDR3 sequences, around 20% seen once. The sequencing used peripheral blood mononuclear cells (PBMCs), collected when the disease was refractory, from a patient treated with antithyroid drugs. These receptors all come from a female donor with Graves disease. The CDR3 runs from the conserved cysteine through the conserved F or W. Each record gives: CDR3 DNA, CDR3 protein, J gene, D gene, clone size, CDR3 length, V gene. D genes are given only for firm matches. For some rows the clone size is stated as once, few or many, or as a class when expanded; others skip it.

CDR3nt: TGTGCCAGCAGACCGGGACAGACCGGAAACACCATATATTTT; CDR3aa: CASRPGQTGNTIYF; j_gene: TRBJ1-3; d_gene: TRBD1; abundance: many; len: 14; v_gene: TRBV28
CDR3nt: TGCAGTGCGGAGGGTGTCTATGGCTACACCTTC; CDR3aa: CSAEGVYGYTF; j_gene: TRBJ1-2; d_gene: -; abundance: -; len: 11; v_gene: TRBV20-1
CDR3nt: TGTGCCAGCAGCGGTGGACGAGCCGGGGAGCTGTTTTTT; CDR3aa: CASSGGRAGELFF; j_gene: TRBJ2-2; d_gene: -; abundance: many; len: 13; v_gene: TRBV9
CDR3nt: TGTGCCAGCAGCTTCGGGACCTACGAGCAGTACTTC; CDR3aa: CASSFGTYEQYF; j_gene: TRBJ2-7; d_gene: -; abundance: -; len: 12; v_gene: TRBV7-9
CDR3nt: TGTGCCAGCAGTCCGTGGACAGGCCTTGCAACTAATGAAAAACTGTTTTTT; CDR3aa: CASSPWTGLATNEKLFF; j_gene: TRBJ1-4; d_gene: TRBD1; abundance: many; len: 17; v_gene: TRBV27
CDR3nt: TGTGCCAGCAGTCCCTCGACAGTCATGAACACTGAAGCTTTCTTT; CDR3aa: CASSPSTVMNTEAFF; j_gene: TRBJ1-1; d_gene: -; abundance: -; len: 15; v_gene: TRBV27
CDR3nt: TGTGCCAGTAGTAGGCGGGAAACCGCCGGGGAGCTGTTTTTT; CDR3aa: CASSRRETAGELFF; j_gene: TRBJ2-2; d_gene: -; abundance: many; len: 14; v_gene: TRBV19
CDR3nt: TGTGCCAGCGCGTTGGGAGGCAATCAGCCCCAGCATTTT; CDR3aa: CASALGGNQPQHF; j_gene: TRBJ1-5; d_gene: -; abundance: few; len: 13; v_gene: TRBV6-1
CDR3nt: TGTGCCAGCAGTTTATCGGGGGCAGGGGGAAACACCATATATTTT; CDR3aa: CASSLSGAGGNTIYF; j_gene: TRBJ1-3; d_gene: -; abundance: many; len: 15; v_gene: TRBV12-3/TRBV12-4
CDR3nt: TGCGCCAGCAGCCCCCGGTCTAGCGGGACGACCTACGAGCAGTACTTC; CDR3aa: CASSPRSSGTTYEQYF; j_gene: TRBJ2-7; d_gene: TRBD2; abundance: few; len: 16; v_gene: TRBV5-1
CDR3nt: TGTGCCAGCAGCCAAGATCCCAGTGGCAATCAGCCCCAGCATTTT; CDR3aa: CASSQDPSGNQPQHF; j_gene: TRBJ1-5; d_gene: -; abundance: many; len: 15; v_gene: TRBV3-1
CDR3nt: TGTGCCAGCGGCCCGGACAGGGGCTTGAGTGAGCAGTTCTTC; CDR3aa: CASGPDRGLSEQFF; j_gene: TRBJ2-1; d_gene: TRBD1; abundance: -; len: 14; v_gene: TRBV28
CDR3nt: TGTGCCAGCAGCCAAGATGTATCCCTCCACTTT; CDR3aa: CASSQDVSLHF; j_gene: TRBJ1-6; d_gene: -; abundance: -; len: 11; v_gene: TRBV14
CDR3nt: TGCGCCGGACTGGGACAGGGGCTAAGCGAGCAGTACTTC; CDR3aa: CAGLGQGLSEQYF; j_gene: TRBJ2-7; d_gene: TRBD1; abundance: -; len: 13; v_gene: TRBV10-1
CDR3nt: TGTGCCAGCAGTCCCAAGGTCGGCAGTGAAAAACTGTTTTTT; CDR3aa: CASSPKVGSEKLFF; j_gene: TRBJ1-4; d_gene: -; abundance: many; len: 14; v_gene: TRBV12-3/TRBV12-4
CDR3nt: TGCGGCGCGAGCGGGCAGGGCTACGAGCAGTACTTC; CDR3aa: CGASGQGYEQYF; j_gene: TRBJ2-7; d_gene: -; abundance: few; len: 12; v_gene: TRBV29-1
CDR3nt: TGTGCCACCAGCAGAGATAGGGGACCATTCGGAGCCTACACCTTC; CDR3aa: CATSRDRGPFGAYTF; j_gene: TRBJ1-2; d_gene: -; abundance: many; len: 15; v_gene: TRBV15
CDR3nt: TGCAGTGCGCACGGGAGAACCGGGGAGCTGTTTTTT; CDR3aa: CSAHGRTGELFF; j_gene: TRBJ2-2; d_gene: -; abundance: few; len: 12; v_gene: TRBV20-1
CDR3nt: TGTGCCAGCTCACCCTCCAGGGGAGAAGGAGTCATTCAGTACTTC; CDR3aa: CASSPSRGEGVIQYF; j_gene: TRBJ2-4; d_gene: -; abundance: -; len: 15; v_gene: TRBV18
CDR3nt: TGTGCCAGCAGTACCTACTTCGACCCCGTTCCCGAGCAGTACTTC; CDR3aa: CASSTYFDPVPEQYF; j_gene: TRBJ2-7; d_gene: -; abundance: many; len: 15; v_gene: TRBV27
CDR3nt: TGTGCCAGCAGTAAGACAGGGGGCACGGAGACCCAGTACTTC; CDR3aa: CASSKTGGTETQYF; j_gene: TRBJ2-5; d_gene: TRBD1; abundance: many; len: 14; v_gene: TRBV12-3/TRBV12-4
CDR3nt: TGTGCCAGCAGCTTCGACAGGGGGCACTCAGATACGCAGTATTTT; CDR3aa: CASSFDRGHSDTQYF; j_gene: TRBJ2-3; d_gene: TRBD1; abundance: few; len: 15; v_gene: TRBV7-9
CDR3nt: TGTGCCAGCAGAGGTGAGGTGAACTCTGGAAACACCATATATTTT; CDR3aa: CASRGEVNSGNTIYF; j_gene: TRBJ1-3; d_gene: -; abundance: -; len: 15; v_gene: TRBV2
CDR3nt: TGCGCCAGCGCCAGGGGGACTAGCGGGCCAAACACCGGGGAGCTGTTTTTT; CDR3aa: CASARGTSGPNTGELFF; j_gene: TRBJ2-2; d_gene: TRBD2; abundance: -; len: 17; v_gene: TRBV5-1
CDR3nt: TGCAGTGCTAGTGTCCCCGGGACAGGGTCCTATGGCTACACCTTC; CDR3aa: CSASVPGTGSYGYTF; j_gene: TRBJ1-2; d_gene: TRBD1; abundance: many; len: 15; v_gene: TRBV20-1
CDR3nt: TGCAGCGTTGAACTAGCGGGAGAGTTCGAGCAGTACTTC; CDR3aa: CSVELAGEFEQYF; j_gene: TRBJ2-7; d_gene: TRBD2; abundance: many; len: 13; v_gene: TRBV29-1
CDR3nt: TGCAGTGCGAAACCCTCCGGAGGGAGAGGCTACAATGAGCAGTTCTTC; CDR3aa: CSAKPSGGRGYNEQFF; j_gene: TRBJ2-1; d_gene: -; abundance: -; len: 16; v_gene: TRBV20-1
CDR3nt: TGTGCCAGCACCGCGGCAGTACGGTCGGAGACCCAGTACTTC; CDR3aa: CASTAAVRSETQYF; j_gene: TRBJ2-5; d_gene: -; abundance: -; len: 14; v_gene: TRBV6-2/TRBV6-3
CDR3nt: TGCAGTGCTAGGTGGGGGAGAGGCAATCAGCCCCAGCATTTT; CDR3aa: CSARWGRGNQPQHF; j_gene: TRBJ1-5; d_gene: -; abundance: -; len: 14; v_gene: TRBV20-1
CDR3nt: TGCAGTGCCCCGGACAGAAGCAACACTGAAGCTTTCTTT; CDR3aa: CSAPDRSNTEAFF; j_gene: TRBJ1-1; d_gene: -; abundance: -; len: 13; v_gene: TRBV20-1
CDR3nt: TGCGCCAGCAGCCTCCGCGCAGGAGCCTCCTACGAGCAGTACTTC; CDR3aa: CASSLRAGASYEQYF; j_gene: TRBJ2-7; d_gene: -; abundance: many; len: 15; v_gene: TRBV5-1
CDR3nt: TGCAGTGCCAATCCCGGACAAAACACCGGGGAGCTGTTTTTT; CDR3aa: CSANPGQNTGELFF; j_gene: TRBJ2-2; d_gene: -; abundance: many; len: 14; v_gene: TRBV20-1
CDR3nt: TGTGCCGGGACAGGGGGCTCAGACACCGGGGAGCTGTTTTTT; CDR3aa: CAGTGGSDTGELFF; j_gene: TRBJ2-2; d_gene: TRBD1; abundance: few; len: 14; v_gene: TRBV10-3